The 26 T cell receptor beta chains in this list originate from one sample, sequenced in a study of T cell responses to AZD1222 COVID-19 vaccine. Repertoires were generated with immunoSEQ multiplex PCR, while TCRdb's copy carries only in-frame clones and drops some. The profile shows roughly 150,000 clones, approximately 89% of them singletons. Sequences were derived from peripheral blood, sampled on day 0 of MenACWY control vaccination. These TCRs come from an adult in good health.

This chain joins TRBV6-1 and TRBJ2-7; no clear D gene. Germline V gene lookup returns CDR1 MNHNS and CDR2 SASEGT. Trimming took 0 bases from V and 6 from J, leaving 6 bases between them. The CDR3 consists of 12 residues. CDR3 loop: CASSEAWVEQYF. CDR3 nucleotide sequence: TGTGCCAGCAGTGAAGCTTGGGTCGAGCAGTACTTC.

The V gene is TRBV4-3, the J gene TRBJ1-1, with D possibly matching TRBD1 (5 bases). The length of the CDR3 is 14 residues. CDR1 and CDR2 (germline): LGHNA, YSLEER. Trimming took off 4 bases at V and 3 bases at J, with 12 bases between the two ends. The DNA for the CDR3 is TGCGCCAGCAGCCGGGGGATTGGGGACACTGAAGCTTTCTTT. Amino acids: CASSRGIGDTEAFF.

V usage is TRBV11-2 and J usage is TRBJ1-5; D may be TRBD1 (5 bases). This CDR3 has 17 amino acids. Trimming left V 0 bases short and J 2 bases short, with 14 bases between. Germline V lookup: CDR1 SGHAT, CDR2 FQNNGV. CDR3 DNA: TGTGCCAGCAGCTTAGATACGCAGGGTGGGGGCAATCAGCCCCAGCATTTT. This sequence encodes CASSLDTQGGGNQPQHF.

The rearrangement joins TRBV11-2 to TRBJ2-2; D unresolved. In germline, CDR1 is SGHAT, CDR2 FQNNGV. V lost 4 bases to trimming and J lost 15 bases, with 12 bases between them. CDR3 length: 11 amino acids. Here the CDR3 DNA reads TGTGCCAGCAGCTCCCCGTTGACGGTGTTTTTT. Residues: CASSSPLTVFF.

This clone was detected only a few times. V is TRBV28 and J is TRBJ1-1; TRBD1 agrees at 7 bases. This CDR3 comprises 21 residues. V gave up 6 bases and J gave up 0 bases; unmatched junction bases: 25. Per germline, CDR1 MDHEN and CDR2 SYDVKM. CDR3 region: CASSPDIYHPNRGPMNTEAFF. The CDR3 DNA follows: TGTGCCAGCAGCCCGGACATCTACCACCCAAACAGGGGACCTATGAACACTGAAGCTTTCTTT. Drawing the rest from reference TRBV28 and TRBJ1-1, the complete variable domain is DVKVTQSSRYLVKRTGEKVFLECVQDMDHENMFWYRQDPGLGLRLIYFSYDVKMKEKGDIPEGYSVSREKKERFSLILESASTNQTSMYLCASSPDIYHPNRGPMNTEAFFGQGTRLTVV.

V is TRBV5-6 and J is TRBJ1-2, with unresolved D. The CDR3 spans 15 residues. Germline values: CDR1 SGHDT, CDR2 YYEEEE. Trimming took 4 bases from V and 8 from J, leaving 21 bases between them. The CDR3 DNA is TGTGCCAGCAGCCCACCGTTGAAGGTTTGGTGGGGCTACACCTTC. Translation: CASSPPLKVWWGYTF.

This chain links TRBV6-6 with TRBJ2-5, with D possibly TRBD1 on 6 matching bases. The CDR3 has 14 residues. V was clipped by 2 bases and J by 5 bases, with 12 bases between them. CDR1 and CDR2 from the germline V gene are MNHNY and SVGAGI (reference sequence). CDR3 protein: CASSYGGRVETQYF. As DNA, the CDR3 is TGTGCCAGCAGTTACGGGGGCAGGGTGGAGACCCAGTACTTC.

This chain connects TRBV5-1 to TRBJ2-5, with 7 bases lining up with TRBD1. Germline V lookup: CDR1 SGHRS, CDR2 YFSETQ. The V gene end was trimmed by 5 bases and the J gene end by 4 bases; junction bases not matched to a gene: 8. CDR3 length: 14 amino acids. As DNA, the CDR3 is TGCGCCAGCAGGCAAGACAGGGTTGGAGAGACCCAGTACTTC. Translating gives CASRQDRVGETQYF.

This clone has a handful of counts. The chain combines TRBV10-3 with TRBJ1-1, with D unresolved. V dropped 0 bases and J dropped 1 base, with 9 bases sitting between them. Germline CDR1 and CDR2: ENHRY and SYGVKD. The CDR3 has 15 amino acids. CDR3 in amino acids: CAISESSFRNTEAFF. DNA of the CDR3: TGTGCCATCAGTGAGTCGAGCTTCAGGAACACTGAAGCTTTCTTT.

This clone was detected a few times. V gene TRBV19 combines with J gene TRBJ2-3, with D perhaps matching TRBD1 (5 bases). CDR1 and CDR2 from the germline V gene are LNHDA and SQIVND (reference sequence). Trimming left V 6 bases short and J 4 bases short, with 14 bases between. The CDR3 spans 14 residues. The CDR3 is CASSRTSSPDTQYF. DNA for the CDR3: TGTGCCAGTAGCAGGACATCTTCACCAGATACGCAGTATTTT.

The chain combines TRBV28 with TRBJ2-1, with 7 nucleotides matching TRBD2. Trimming cost V 6 bases and J 4 bases; bases outside gene matches: 9. CDR1 is MDHEN, CDR2 SYDVKM, per germline. This CDR3 has 15 residues. In DNA form, the CDR3 reads TGTGCCAGCAGCGTTAGCGGGCCCGGATACAATGAGCAGTTCTTC. Its protein product is CASSVSGPGYNEQFF.

The chain is built from TRBV29-1 and TRBJ1-1, with 7 positions matching TRBD1. Germline V gene data show CDR1 as SQVTM and CDR2 as ANQGSEA. This CDR3 has 15 residues. The J segment lost 9 bases and the V segment lost 4 bases, leaving 17 bases of the junction unmatched. The CDR3 is CSVGMKGLQGSQAFF. CDR3 nucleotide sequence: TGCAGCGTTGGGATGAAGGGCTTACAGGGGTCTCAAGCTTTCTTT.

The genes are TRBV25-1 and TRBJ1-1, with 7 bases that match TRBD1. The CDR3 length is 13 residues. Trimming took 8 bases from V and 4 from J; bases not matched to a gene: 7. Germline lookup yields CDR1 MGHDK and CDR2 SYGVNS. The CDR3 nucleotides read TGTGCCAGCGCTCCACAGGGGAGCACTGAAGCTTTCTTT. This sequence encodes CASAPQGSTEAFF.

The chain recombines TRBV5-5 with TRBJ1-4; D perhaps matches TRBD1 (6 bases). Trimming pared 4 bases from V and 5 bases from J, leaving 27 bases between. This CDR3 has 19 amino acids. Germline CDR1 SGHKS, CDR2 YYEKEE (reference sequence). The CDR3 spells CASSPTVGAAHNYNEKLFF. The CDR3 coding sequence is TGTGCCAGCAGCCCCACTGTGGGGGCGGCACACAATTACAATGAAAAACTGTTTTTT.

The chain carries TRBV5-4 and TRBJ2-3; weak D call: TRBD2 (6 bases). V was trimmed by 0 bases and J by 0 bases, leaving 8 bases between them. CDR3 length: 15 residues. CDR1 is SGHNT, CDR2 YYREEE, per germline (reference sequence). The CDR3 loop reads CASSLGRGSTDTQYF. CDR3 in DNA: TGTGCCAGCAGCTTGGGGCGGGGTAGCACAGATACGCAGTATTTT. The variable domain in full, with the rest retrieved from reference TRBV5-4 and TRBJ2-3, is ETGVTQSPTHLIKTRGQQVTLRCSSQSGHNTVSWYQQALGQGPQFIFQYYREEENGRGNFPPRFSGLQFPNYSSELNVNALELDDSALYLCASSLGRGSTDTQYFGPGTRLTVL.

The rearrangement links TRBV7-2 to TRBJ1-1; D not resolved. CDR3 size: 16 residues. The V and J ends lost 4 bases and 1 base respectively, with 16 bases between them. The germline V gene has CDR1 SGHTA and CDR2 FQGNSA. CDR3 in amino acids: CASSSRLGNRNTEAFF. CDR3 nucleotides: TGTGCCAGCAGCTCCAGATTGGGAAACCGGAACACTGAAGCTTTCTTT.

The chain joins TRBV18 to TRBJ1-4, with D unresolved. V shed 3 bases and J shed 0 bases, with 11 bases lying between them. CDR1 KGHSH and CDR2 LQKENI come from the germline V gene. This CDR3 has 16 residues. CDR3 coding DNA: TGTGCCAGCTCACCTGGGTTTGGGGCAACTAATGAAAAACTGTTTTTT. It encodes CASSPGFGATNEKLFF.

This clone appeared once. The chain links TRBV12-3 or TRBV12-4 to TRBJ2-2; D possibly corresponds to TRBD2 (6 bases). The CDR3 has 13 residues. The V end was cut by 4 bases, the J end by 5 bases, with 8 bases between. The CDR3 bases are TGTGCCAGCAGTTGGAGCGGGACCGGGGAGCTGTTTTTT. Its translation: CASSWSGTGELFF.

The V gene is TRBV2, the J gene TRBJ1-2, with D unclear. This CDR3 spans 12 amino acids. Germline values: CDR1 SNHLY, CDR2 FYNNEI. V lost 1 base, J lost 4 bases, and 4 bases lay in between. DNA of the CDR3: TGTGCCAGCAGTGAAGGTAGCTATGGCTACACCTTC. Translation gives CASSEGSYGYTF.

The rearrangement uses TRBV7-2 and TRBJ1-4, with 7 nucleotides matching TRBD1. Per the germline V gene, CDR1 is SGHTA and CDR2 is FQGNSA. V lost 1 base to trimming and J lost 8 bases; unmatched junction nucleotides: 4. The CDR3 is made up of 14 amino acids. The CDR3 loop reads CASSLDRGAEKLFF. For the CDR3, the DNA is TGTGCCAGCAGCTTAGACAGGGGTGCCGAAAAACTGTTTTTT. The full variable domain, with the rest looked up from reference TRBV7-2 and TRBJ1-4, is GAGVSQSPSNKVTEKGKDVELRCDPISGHTALYWYRQSLGQGLEFLIYFQGNSAPDKSGLPSDRFSAERTGGSVSTLTIQRTQQEDSAVYLCASSLDRGAEKLFFGSGTQLSVL.

The chain is built from TRBV5-1 and TRBJ1-3; no definite D call. Germline loops: CDR1 SGHRS, CDR2 YFSETQ. Deletions cut 2 bases from V and 0 bases from J, with 9 bases between. This CDR3 is 15 amino acids long. CDR3: CASSFSLSSGNTIYF. CDR3 coding DNA: TGCGCCAGCAGCTTCTCGCTAAGCTCTGGAAACACCATATATTTT. The full variable domain, its missing parts supplied by reference TRBV5-1 and TRBJ1-3, is KAGVTQTPRYLIKTRGQQVTLSCSPISGHRSVSWYQQTPGQGLQFLFEYFSETQRNKGNFPGRFSGRQFSNSRSEMNVSTLELGDSALYLCASSFSLSSGNTIYFGEGSWLTVV.

The chain uses TRBV5-8 and TRBJ2-3, with TRBD2 as a possible D gene (5 bases). The germline V gene has CDR1 SGHTS and CDR2 YDEGEE. CDR3 length: 14 amino acids. Trimming removed 4 bases at V and 2 bases at J, with 11 bases between. Here the CDR3 reads CASSPRVLTDTQYF. DNA of the CDR3: TGTGCCAGCAGCCCGCGGGTACTCACAGATACGCAGTATTTT.

J is TRBJ2-5 and V is TRBV18, with D possibly being TRBD2 (5 bases). Trimming pared 8 bases from V and 3 bases from J, leaving 19 bases between. The germline V gene has CDR1 KGHSH and CDR2 LQKENI. The CDR3 totals 15 residues. The CDR3 DNA is TGTGCCAGCCGCTACTCCCCGATCGGGGAAGAGACCCAGTACTTC. It yields the protein CASRYSPIGEETQYF.

V gene TRBV4-2 combines with J gene TRBJ2-6; possibly TRBD2 for D (6 bases). Germline CDR1 is LGHNA and CDR2 is YNFKEQ. V shed 0 bases and J shed 1 base, with 13 bases lying between them. The CDR3 covers 18 residues. The CDR3 region has the DNA TGTGCCAGCAGCCAAGATGGGACTTCCCGTTCTGGGGCCAACGTCCTGACTTTC. This translates into CASSQDGTSRSGANVLTF.

This chain joins TRBV30 and TRBJ2-3, with D perhaps matching TRBD1 or TRBD2 (6 bases each). V was shortened by 2 bases and J by 10 bases, with 16 bases between the two germline ends. CDR1 GTSNPN and CDR2 SVGIG come from the germline V gene (reference sequence). The CDR3 contains 13 residues. The CDR3 protein is CAWSKKQGGPQYF. The CDR3 region has the DNA TGTGCCTGGAGTAAAAAACAGGGAGGTCCGCAGTATTTT.

As regards this clone: At the DNA level, this CDR3 is encoded by other sequences in the same sample as well. The chain joins TRBV24-1 to TRBJ2-1; TRBD2 matches at 12 bases. V gave up 3 bases and J gave up 2 bases; unmatched junction bases: 1. Germline-derived CDR1 and CDR2 are KGHDR and SFDVKD. The CDR3 loop spans 16 amino acids. Here the CDR3 reads CATSDRLAGAYNEQFF. As DNA, the CDR3 is TGTGCCACCAGTGATAGACTAGCGGGGGCCTACAATGAGCAGTTCTTC.